This T cell receptor beta chain was identified during a study of T cell responses to AZD1222 COVID-19 vaccine. The table came from immunoSEQ multiplex PCR; TCRdb's copy has only in-frame clones and leaves some out. Of 90,000 to 150,000 clones listed, around 85% are singletons. The study's findings and limits: White British ancestry dominated among donors, who included more females, and clonal diversity was possibly underestimated. Spike-spanning, vaccine-associated CD4 TCRs were dominant at 160-218 and 743-854.

Of note for this clone: Its antigen remains unknown.

This CDR3 is 15 amino acids long. V lost 9 bases to trimming and J lost 10 bases, with 22 bases between them. Germline V gives CDR1 MDHEN, CDR2 SYDVKM. The clonotype originates from an adult in good health. Specimen: peripheral blood, collected on day 0 of AZD1222 vaccination. The chain is built from TRBV28 and TRBJ1-6; D is unresolved. DNA for the CDR3: TGTGCCAGTGAATGGTCGGGTTCCGGAGGATCACCCCTCCACTTT. It codes for CASEWSGSGGSPLHF.